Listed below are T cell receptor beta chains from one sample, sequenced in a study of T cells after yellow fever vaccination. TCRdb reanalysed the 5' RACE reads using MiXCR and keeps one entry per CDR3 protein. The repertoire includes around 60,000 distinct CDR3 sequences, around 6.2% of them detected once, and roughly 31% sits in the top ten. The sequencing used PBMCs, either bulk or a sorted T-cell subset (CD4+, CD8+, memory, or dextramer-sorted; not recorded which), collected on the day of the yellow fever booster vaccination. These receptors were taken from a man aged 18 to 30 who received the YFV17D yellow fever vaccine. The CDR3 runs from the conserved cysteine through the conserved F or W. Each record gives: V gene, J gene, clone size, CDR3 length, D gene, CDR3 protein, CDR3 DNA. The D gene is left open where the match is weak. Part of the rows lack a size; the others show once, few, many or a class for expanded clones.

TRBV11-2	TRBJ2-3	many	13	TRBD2	CASSLTAGATQYF	TGTGCCAGCAGCTTAACCGCGGGAGCTACGCAGTATTTT
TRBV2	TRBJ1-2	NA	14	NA	CASSVGRANYGYTF	TGTGCCAGCAGTGTCGGCAGAGCTAACTATGGCTACACCTTC
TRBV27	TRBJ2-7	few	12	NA	CASSNQGIEQYF	TGTGCCAGCAGTAATCAGGGGATCGAGCAGTACTTC
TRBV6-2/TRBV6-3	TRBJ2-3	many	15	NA	CATYLAYGGGDTQYF	TGTGCCACCTACCTGGCCTACGGAGGAGGTGATACGCAGTATTTT
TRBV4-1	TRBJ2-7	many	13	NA	CASSQGFSYEQYF	TGCGCCAGCAGCCAAGGTTTCTCCTACGAGCAGTACTTC
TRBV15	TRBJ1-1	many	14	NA	CATSRDWGNTEAFF	TGTGCCACCAGCAGAGATTGGGGGAACACTGAAGCTTTCTTT
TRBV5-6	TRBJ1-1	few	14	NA	CASSLPRLNTEAFF	TGTGCCAGCAGCTTGCCTCGGTTGAACACTGAAGCTTTCTTT
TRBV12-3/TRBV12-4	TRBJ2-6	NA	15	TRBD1	CASSRTGVGANVLTF	TGTGCCAGCAGTCGTACAGGGGTAGGGGCCAACGTCCTGACTTTC
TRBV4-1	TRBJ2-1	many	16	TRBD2	CASSRSRLAGGVEQFF	TGCGCCAGCAGCCGCAGCCGACTAGCGGGGGGGGTTGAGCAGTTCTTC
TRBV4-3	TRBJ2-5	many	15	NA	CASRGGIRNQETQYF	TGCGCCAGCAGAGGCGGGATTAGAAATCAAGAGACCCAGTACTTC
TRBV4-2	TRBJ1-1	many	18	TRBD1	CASSHAGTGGRGVTEAFF	TGTGCCAGCAGCCATGCCGGGACAGGGGGCAGAGGAGTCACTGAAGCTTTCTTT
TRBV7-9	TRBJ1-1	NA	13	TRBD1	CASSPTGGIEAFF	TGTGCCAGCAGTCCGACAGGGGGCATCGAAGCTTTCTTT
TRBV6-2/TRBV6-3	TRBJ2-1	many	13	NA	CASSTGRGNEQFF	TGTGCCAGCAGTACGGGCCGAGGGAATGAGCAGTTCTTC
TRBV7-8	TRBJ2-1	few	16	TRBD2	CASSPTSGGTYNEQFF	TGTGCCAGCAGCCCGACTAGCGGGGGAACCTACAATGAGCAGTTCTTC
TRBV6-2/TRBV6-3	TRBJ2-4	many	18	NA	CASSFPAVGEWAKNIQYF	TGTGCCAGCAGTTTCCCAGCCGTCGGGGAATGGGCCAAAAACATTCAGTACTTC
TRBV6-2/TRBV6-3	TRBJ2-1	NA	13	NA	CASSYMYPNEQFF	TGTGCCAGCAGTTACATGTACCCCAATGAGCAGTTCTTC
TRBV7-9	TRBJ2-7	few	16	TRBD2	CASSPAGGESSYEQYF	TGTGCCAGCAGCCCTGCCGGGGGGGAGAGCTCCTACGAGCAGTACTTC
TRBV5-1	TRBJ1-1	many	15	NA	CASKVRGSVNTEAFF	TGCGCCAGCAAGGTCAGGGGATCCGTGAACACTGAAGCTTTCTTT
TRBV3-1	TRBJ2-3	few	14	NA	CASSPAGFTDTQYF	TGTGCCAGCAGCCCGGCGGGGTTCACAGATACGCAGTATTTT
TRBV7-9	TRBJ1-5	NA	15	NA	CASSLEGQPNQPQHF	TGTGCCAGCAGCTTAGAAGGGCAGCCTAATCAGCCCCAGCATTTT
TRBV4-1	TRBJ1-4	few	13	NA	CASSLLINEKLFF	TGCGCCAGCAGCCTACTAATTAATGAAAAACTGTTTTTT
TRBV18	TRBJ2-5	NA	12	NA	CASSPRAETQYF	TGTGCCAGCTCACCACGGGCAGAGACCCAGTACTTC
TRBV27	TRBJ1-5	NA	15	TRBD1	CASSLGGDRGRPQHF	TGTGCCAGCAGCTTAGGTGGGGACAGGGGGCGGCCCCAGCATTTT
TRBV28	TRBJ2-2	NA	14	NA	CASSGAGVTGELFF	TGTGCCAGTTCAGGGGCAGGGGTCACCGGGGAGCTGTTTTTT
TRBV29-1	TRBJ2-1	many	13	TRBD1	CSVPTGGGNEQFF	TGCAGCGTTCCGACAGGGGGAGGCAATGAGCAGTTCTTC
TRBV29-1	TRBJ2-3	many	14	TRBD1	CSVEEGQDADTQYF	TGCAGCGTTGAAGAGGGACAGGATGCAGATACGCAGTATTTT